This T cell receptor (beta chain) was retrieved from a study of blood T cell repertoires in COVID-19. The V gene's germline CDR1 is SGHNT and CDR2 YYREEE (reference sequence). Losses at the gene ends were 1 base for V and 7 bases for J; bases not matched to a gene: 7. There are 15 residues in the CDR3. Only in-frame clones appear in the TCRdb table, and some are missing; sequencing was by immunoSEQ multiplex PCR. The sample shows fewer than 110,000 clones, more than 85% of them seen only once. The TCR sequence derives from a human donor in a cohort sampled during active COVID-19. Input material: peripheral blood. The gene calls are TRBV5-4 and TRBJ1-4, with 7 bases that match TRBD1. The CDR3 region is CASSLKQGFVEKLFF. As DNA, the CDR3 is TGTGCCAGCAGCTTGAAACAGGGGTTCGTTGAAAAACTGTTTTTT.